What follows are 17 T cell receptor beta chains derived from one specimen sequenced in a study of a mutant IDH1 vaccine in newly diagnosed glioma. The sample's time point: week 47, end of study. With topical imiquimod, each dose of the vaccine consisted of 300 ug of mutant IDH1 20-mer peptide. Assay used: immunoSEQ multiplex PCR; TCRdb lists only in-frame clones, some missing. The repertoire has more than 30,000 clones, about nine tenths of them found once; the top ten carry around 5%. The antigens these receptors bind are not known. The source material was PBMCs, sampled from a glioma patient whose treatment included an IDH1 peptide vaccine. Source of these receptors: a woman in her forties with glioma.

The chain links TRBV19 to TRBJ1-1; 7 nucleotides align to TRBD1. The CDR3 has 15 amino acids. Germline V gene data show CDR1 as LNHDA and CDR2 as SQIVND (reference sequence). The ends lost 4 bases at V and 5 bases at J; junction bases unmatched: 10. In nucleotides, the CDR3 is TGTGCCAGTAGTAGGTCGACAGGGAGGCCAACTGAAGCTTTCTTT. Translated: CASSRSTGRPTEAFF.

This clone turned up a few times. Other DNA variants within this sample encode the same CDR3. The CDR3 region has the DNA TGTGCCAGCAGTCTCCTGAACACTGAAGCTTTCTTT. Translation gives CASSLLNTEAFF. The V and J genes are TRBV28 and TRBJ1-1; the D is unclear. Germline assignment: CDR1 MDHEN and CDR2 SYDVKM. Trimming took 5 bases from V and 0 from J, leaving 4 bases between them. The CDR3 contains 12 residues.

The V and J genes are TRBV6-1 and TRBJ2-3; no firm D call. CDR1 is MNHNS, CDR2 SASEGT, per germline. Between the trimmed V and J ends, which lost 6 bases and 8 bases, there was a span of 12 bases. The CDR3 covers 12 residues. CDR3 protein: CASSPGKITQYF. In DNA form, the CDR3 reads TGTGCCAGCAGCCCAGGCAAGATTACGCAGTATTTT.

This chain links TRBV4-1 with TRBJ1-1, with a weak D call TRBD1 (5 bases). The V end was cut by 2 bases, the J end by 6 bases, with 7 bases between. CDR1 and CDR2 (germline): MGHRA, YSYEKL. The CDR3 has 12 amino acids. The CDR3 region has the DNA TGCGCCAGCAGCCAACAAGGGGCTGAAGCTTTCTTT. This gives the protein CASSQQGAEAFF.

The chain links TRBV7-2 to TRBJ2-7; tentative D call: TRBD1 (6 bases). The V end was cut by 5 bases, the J end by 2 bases, with 10 bases between. Germline-derived CDR1 and CDR2 are SGHTA and FQGNSA. There are 13 residues in the CDR3. Here the CDR3 DNA reads TGTGCCAGCAGCGACAGGAAAACCTACGAGCAGTACTTC. Translation gives CASSDRKTYEQYF.

This clone was seen once. This chain links TRBV7-9 with TRBJ1-1, with 9 bases that match TRBD1. Germline V lookup: CDR1 SEHNR, CDR2 FQNEAQ (reference sequence). The CDR3 loop spans 16 amino acids. The junction had 6 bases not matched to a gene; V was cut back by 1 base and J by 3 bases. Here the CDR3 DNA reads TGTGCCAGCAGCTTAGTCACAGGGGGCAGGTACACTGAAGCTTTCTTT. It translates to CASSLVTGGRYTEAFF.

The CDR3 nucleotides are TGTGCCAGCAGCCCGGGACGCAACTCTGGGGCCAACGTCCTGACTTTC. It yields the protein CASSPGRNSGANVLTF. The gene calls are TRBV5-4 and TRBJ2-6; D may match TRBD1 or TRBD2 (5 bases each). In germline, CDR1 is SGHNT, CDR2 YYREEE (reference sequence). There are 16 residues in the CDR3. V lost 4 bases and J 0 bases, leaving 11 bases between the germline ends.

The chain recombines TRBV19 with TRBJ2-7; D may be TRBD1 (5 bases). Germline lookup yields CDR1 LNHDA and CDR2 SQIVND (reference sequence). V was trimmed by 3 bases and J by 3 bases, leaving 15 bases between them. This CDR3 comprises 15 residues. Here the CDR3 DNA reads TGTGCCAGTAGTATCCAGGGCCTGGTGGACTACGAGCAGTACTTC. Encoded protein: CASSIQGLVDYEQYF. Using reference TRBV19 and TRBJ2-7 for the parts outside the CDR3, the full variable domain is DGGITQSPKYLFRKEGQNVTLSCEQNLNHDAMYWYRQDPGQGLRLIYYSQIVNDFQKGDIAEGYSVSREKKESFPLTVTSAQKNPTAFYLCASSIQGLVDYEQYFGPGTRLTVT.

This chain links TRBV2 with TRBJ1-1; 8 bases fit TRBD1. The CDR3 sequence is 14 residues long. Germline-derived CDR1 and CDR2 are SNHLY and FYNNEI. Germline trimming cut 4 bases from V and 5 bases from J; bases unmatched to any gene: 6. CDR3 in amino acids: CASSGRQGATEAFF. The CDR3 DNA reads as TGTGCCAGCAGTGGAAGGCAGGGGGCTACTGAAGCTTTCTTT.

The rearrangement joins TRBV10-3 to TRBJ2-5; D gene ambiguous. This CDR3 region has 12 residues. Germline CDR1 is ENHRY and CDR2 is SYGVKD. Trimming took 3 bases from V and 7 from J, leaving 9 bases between them. In nucleotides, the CDR3 is TGTGCCATCAGTGAAGGCCTAGGGACCCAGTACTTC. Translating gives CAISEGLGTQYF.

This chain links TRBV30 with TRBJ1-3; possible D gene TRBD1, 5 bases. CDR3 length: 13 residues. The V end lost 2 bases, the J end lost 3 bases, and 8 bases lay between the germline ends. The V gene's germline CDR1 is GTSNPN and CDR2 SVGIG (reference sequence). The CDR3 DNA sequence: TGTGCCTGGAGTACAGGAGTTGGAAACACCATATATTTT. Protein sequence: CAWSTGVGNTIYF.

The J gene is TRBJ2-1, the V gene TRBV4-2; 7 bases line up with TRBD2. The CDR3 spans 18 residues. Per the germline V gene, CDR1 is LGHNA and CDR2 is YNFKEQ. The trim removed 2 bases at V and 3 bases at J, leaving 13 bases unmatched. The CDR3 nucleotides read TGTGCCAGCAGCCAATACAGCGGGACTCACCCATACTACAATGAGCAGTTCTTC. Translated, it gives CASSQYSGTHPYYNEQFF.

This sequence joins TRBV10-1 and TRBJ2-7, with 7 bases identical to TRBD2. From germline, CDR1 is WNHNN and CDR2 SYGVQD (reference sequence). V gave up 5 bases and J gave up 3 bases; unmatched junction bases: 10. The CDR3 consists of 15 residues. The CDR3: CASSPIAGGNYEQYF. The CDR3 coding sequence is TGCGCCAGCAGTCCAATAGCGGGTGGCAACTACGAGCAGTACTTC.

This sequence joins TRBV25-1 and TRBJ2-2; unclear D gene. The CDR3 covers 15 residues. Germline CDR1 is MGHDK and CDR2 is SYGVNS. V was cut by 4 bases and J by 3 bases, with 12 bases left in between. This CDR3 reads CASSGVSSYTGELFF. The CDR3 DNA reads TGTGCCAGCAGTGGCGTCAGTTCCTACACCGGGGAGCTGTTTTTT.

V usage is TRBV12-5 and J usage is TRBJ2-1; 9 nucleotides agree with TRBD1. V lost 1 base to trimming and J lost 4 bases; unmatched junction nucleotides: 5. The CDR3 spans 16 residues. Germline V CDR1 and CDR2: LGHNT, FRNRAP. This chain's CDR3 is CASGLATGGIYNEQFF. CDR3 coding DNA: TGTGCTAGTGGTTTGGCAACAGGGGGCATTTACAATGAGCAGTTCTTC.

The chain links TRBV15 to TRBJ2-7; D not certain. Deletions cut 6 bases from V and 4 bases from J, with 7 bases between. The germline gives CDR1 LNHNV, CDR2 YYDKDF (reference sequence). CDR3 length: 11 residues. CDR3 sequence (DNA): TGTGCCACCAGGGGCGGATACGAGCAGTACTTC. It specifies CATRGGYEQYF.

The V and J genes are TRBV2 and TRBJ2-1, with D possibly TRBD2 on 6 matching bases. Germline values: CDR1 SNHLY, CDR2 FYNNEI. The length of the CDR3 is 17 residues. Trimming stripped 6 bases from V and 4 bases from J, with 22 bases between. The CDR3 loop reads CASRDDTAAGIYNEQFF. CDR3 DNA: TGTGCCAGCAGGGACGACACGGCCGCGGGGATATACAATGAGCAGTTCTTC.